This T cell receptor (beta chain) was found in a study of regulatory T cells in long-lasting Graves disease. Regarding the study as a whole: Lower TCR diversity characterized persistent Graves' patients relative to newly diagnosed patients.

This CDR3 region has 15 residues. Trimming cost V 7 bases and J 0 bases; bases outside gene matches: 5. In germline, CDR1 is SNHLY, CDR2 FYNNEI. Construction of the TCR beta libraries employed iRepertoire HTBI primers in conjunction with Arm-PCR of CDR3 regions. TCRdb fed the multiplex PCR reads into MiXCR, producing one record per CDR3 protein. The sample lists 600,000 to 650,000 distinct CDR3 sequences; 15% to 20% were seen once. Time point denoted: newly diagnosed GD, antithyroid drugs for less than 3 months. The TCR library was prepared using RNA isolated from PBMCs. This clonotype was seen repeatedly, ten times or more. The antigen remains undetermined. These data were also filed under a second study, of T cells in Graves' hyperthyroidism and ophthalmopathy. Per that study: Among the patients, aged 18 to 65, hyperthyroidism was newly diagnosed and had lasted under 2 months. With the HTBI primer set, the TCR CDR3 went through a first round of RT-PCR.

The chain is built from TRBV2 and TRBJ2-2, with 7 bases matching TRBD2. Sequenced here: peripheral blood mononuclear cells (PBMCs), sampled at new diagnosis, from a patient treated with antithyroid drugs. The receptor comes from a woman under 40 with Graves disease. CDR3 protein: CASKSAGANTGELFF. The CDR3, as DNA: TGTGCCAGCAAGTCCGCGGGGGCGAACACCGGGGAGCTGTTTTTT.